This entry concerns a single T cell receptor beta chain. The record originates from a study of cytomegalovirus exposure and HLA in healthy donors. Donors showed nominal health when sampled, although they likely had unrecorded immune exposures. The CDR3 totals 18 residues. CDR1 SGHKS and CDR2 YYEKEE come from the germline V gene (reference sequence). Trimming removed 3 bases from V and 0 bases from J; junction bases left unmatched: 12. Primers included in the PCR were 60 Vbeta and 13 Jbeta primers. Profiling relied on immunoSEQ multiplex PCR, and the TCRdb table lists in-frame clones only, not all of them. Altogether 96,000 or so clones are present, roughly 74% being singletons, with the ten largest covering roughly 15%.

The source material was PBMCs. This chain connects TRBV5-5 to TRBJ1-1; 9 bases line up with TRBD1. The receptor's source is a woman between 65 and 79 years old in good health and CMV-seropositive. CDR3 amino acids: CASSSRVWDRVMNTEAFF. CDR3 coding DNA: TGTGCCAGCAGCTCCCGTGTCTGGGACAGGGTAATGAACACTGAAGCTTTCTTT.